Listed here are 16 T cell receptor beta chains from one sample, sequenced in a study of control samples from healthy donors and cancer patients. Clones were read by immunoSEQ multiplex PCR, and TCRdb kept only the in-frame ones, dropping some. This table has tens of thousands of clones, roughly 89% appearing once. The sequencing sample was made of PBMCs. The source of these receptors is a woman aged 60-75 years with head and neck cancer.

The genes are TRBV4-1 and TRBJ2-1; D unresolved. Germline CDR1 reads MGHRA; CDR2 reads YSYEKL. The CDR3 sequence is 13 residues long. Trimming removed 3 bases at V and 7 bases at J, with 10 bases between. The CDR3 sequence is CASSQGGKNEQFF. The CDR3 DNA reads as TGCGCCAGCAGCCAGGGTGGGAAGAATGAGCAGTTCTTC.

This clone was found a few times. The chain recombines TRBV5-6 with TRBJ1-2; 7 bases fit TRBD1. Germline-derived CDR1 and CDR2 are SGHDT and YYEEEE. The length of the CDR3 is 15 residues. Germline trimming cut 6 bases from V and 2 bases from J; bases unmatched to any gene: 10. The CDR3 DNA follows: TGTGCCAGCAAGAAAACAGGGGTTTTGAACTATGGCTACACCTTC. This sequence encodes CASKKTGVLNYGYTF.

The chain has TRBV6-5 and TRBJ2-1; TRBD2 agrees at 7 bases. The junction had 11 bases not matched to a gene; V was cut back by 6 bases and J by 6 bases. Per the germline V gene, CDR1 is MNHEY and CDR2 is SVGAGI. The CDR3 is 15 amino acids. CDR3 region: CASRPGGLAANEQFF. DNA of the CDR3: TGTGCCAGCAGACCTGGCGGCCTAGCGGCCAATGAGCAGTTCTTC.

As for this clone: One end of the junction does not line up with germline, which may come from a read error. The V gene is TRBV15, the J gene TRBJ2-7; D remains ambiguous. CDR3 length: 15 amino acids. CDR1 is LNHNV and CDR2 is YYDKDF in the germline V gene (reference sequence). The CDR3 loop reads CATGRGPLYAYEQYF. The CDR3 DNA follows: TGTGCCACCGGCAGAGGACCCCTCTATGCCTACGAGCAGTACTTC.

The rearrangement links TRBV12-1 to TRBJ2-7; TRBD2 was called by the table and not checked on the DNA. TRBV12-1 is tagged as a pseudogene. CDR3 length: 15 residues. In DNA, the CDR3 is TGTGCCAGCAGCTCACTAGTTTCTGGGAACTACGAGCAGTACTTC. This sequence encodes CASSSLVSGNYEQYF.

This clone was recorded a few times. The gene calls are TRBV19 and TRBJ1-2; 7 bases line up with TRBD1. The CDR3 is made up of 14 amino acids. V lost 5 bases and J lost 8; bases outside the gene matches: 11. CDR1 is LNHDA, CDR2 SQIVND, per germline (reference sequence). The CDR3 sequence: CASSPTATGAGYTF. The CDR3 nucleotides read TGTGCCAGTAGTCCCACTGCTACAGGGGCCGGCTACACCTTC.

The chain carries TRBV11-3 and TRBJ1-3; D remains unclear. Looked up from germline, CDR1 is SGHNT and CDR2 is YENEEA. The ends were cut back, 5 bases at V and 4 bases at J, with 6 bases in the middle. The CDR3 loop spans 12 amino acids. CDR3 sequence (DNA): TGTGCCAGCAGCCACCGGGGAAACACCATATATTTT. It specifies CASSHRGNTIYF.

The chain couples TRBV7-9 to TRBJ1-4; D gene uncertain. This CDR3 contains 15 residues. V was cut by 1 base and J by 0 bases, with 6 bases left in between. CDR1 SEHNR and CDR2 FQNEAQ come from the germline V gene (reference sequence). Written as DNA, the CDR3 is TGTGCCAGCAGCTTAGGTACCGCAACTAATGAAAAACTGTTTTTT. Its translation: CASSLGTATNEKLFF.

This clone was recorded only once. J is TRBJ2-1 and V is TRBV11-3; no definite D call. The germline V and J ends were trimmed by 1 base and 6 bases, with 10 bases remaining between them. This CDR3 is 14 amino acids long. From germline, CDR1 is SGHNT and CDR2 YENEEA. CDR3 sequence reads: CASSLGHWPNEQFF. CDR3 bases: TGTGCCAGCAGCTTAGGGCACTGGCCCAATGAGCAGTTCTTC.

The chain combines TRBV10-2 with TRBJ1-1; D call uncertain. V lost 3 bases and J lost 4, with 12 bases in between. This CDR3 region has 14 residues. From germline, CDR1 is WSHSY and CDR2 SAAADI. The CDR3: CASSERVRTTEAFF. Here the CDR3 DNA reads TGCGCCAGCAGTGAAAGGGTGAGGACCACTGAAGCTTTCTTT.

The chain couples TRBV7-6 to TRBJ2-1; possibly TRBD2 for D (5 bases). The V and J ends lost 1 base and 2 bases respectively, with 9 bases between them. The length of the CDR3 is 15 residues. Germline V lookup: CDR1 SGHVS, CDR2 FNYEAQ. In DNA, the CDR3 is TGTGCCAGCAGCTTAGACGGGAAAACCTACAATGAGCAGTTCTTC. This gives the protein CASSLDGKTYNEQFF.

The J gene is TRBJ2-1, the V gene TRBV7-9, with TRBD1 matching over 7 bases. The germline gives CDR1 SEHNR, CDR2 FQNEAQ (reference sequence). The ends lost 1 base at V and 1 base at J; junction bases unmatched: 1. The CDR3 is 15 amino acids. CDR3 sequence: CASSLGGQSYNEQFF. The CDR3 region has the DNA TGTGCCAGCAGCTTAGGGGGACAGTCCTACAATGAGCAGTTCTTC.

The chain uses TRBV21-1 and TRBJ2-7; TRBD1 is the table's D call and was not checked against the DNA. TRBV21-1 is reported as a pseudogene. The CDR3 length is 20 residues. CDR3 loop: CAGEDRGQISPGSYDYEQYF. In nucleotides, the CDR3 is TGTGCCGGGGAGGACAGGGGTCAAATTTCCCCGGGATCATACGACTACGAGCAGTACTTC.

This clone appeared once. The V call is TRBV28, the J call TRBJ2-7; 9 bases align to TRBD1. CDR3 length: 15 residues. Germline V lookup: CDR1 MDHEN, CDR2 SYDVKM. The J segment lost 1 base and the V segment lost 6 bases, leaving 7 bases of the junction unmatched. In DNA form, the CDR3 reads TGTGCCAGCAGCTCAACCGGGACAGGGTCCTACGAGCAGTACTTC. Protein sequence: CASSSTGTGSYEQYF.

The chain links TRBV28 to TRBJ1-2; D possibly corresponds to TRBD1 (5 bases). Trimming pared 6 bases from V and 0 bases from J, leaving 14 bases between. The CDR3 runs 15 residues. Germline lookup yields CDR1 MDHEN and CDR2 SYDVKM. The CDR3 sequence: CASRWSLGANYGYTF. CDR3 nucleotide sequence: TGTGCCAGCAGGTGGTCATTGGGGGCTAACTATGGCTACACCTTC.

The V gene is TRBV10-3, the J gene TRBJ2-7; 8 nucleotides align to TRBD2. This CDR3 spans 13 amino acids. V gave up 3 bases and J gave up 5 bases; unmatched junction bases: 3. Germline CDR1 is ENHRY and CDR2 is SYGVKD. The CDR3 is CAISELAGNEQYF. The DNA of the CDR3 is TGTGCCATCAGTGAATTAGCGGGAAACGAGCAGTACTTC.